The 27 T cell receptor beta chains below come from one sample, sequenced in a study of neurological immune-mediated disorders. One entry per CDR3 protein, called by TCRdb with MiXCR from the 5' RACE reads. Here the sample spans roughly 60,000 distinct CDR3 sequences, around 4.8% being singletons. Sequencing input: PBMCs. The receptor source for this set is a woman between 45 and 60 years old with multiple sclerosis.

This clonotype was counted many times. The CDR3 region has the DNA TGCGCCAGCAGCTTGCGGCAGCGCACAGATACGCAGTATTTT. Protein sequence: CASSLRQRTDTQYF. This chain connects TRBV5-1 to TRBJ2-3, with no clear D. Germline assignment: CDR1 SGHRS and CDR2 YFSETQ. CDR3 size: 14 residues. V was pared by 1 base and J by 1 base, with 7 bases between.

This clonotype was counted ten times or more. V and J are TRBV7-2 and TRBJ2-5; D not certain. The CDR3 covers 14 residues. In germline, CDR1 is SGHTA, CDR2 FQGNSA. Trimming took 0 bases from V and 5 from J, leaving 10 bases between them. CDR3 loop: CASSLAGVGETQYF. As DNA, the CDR3 is TGTGCCAGCAGCTTAGCTGGGGTTGGGGAGACCCAGTACTTC.

This clonotype turned up a few times. The rearrangement uses TRBV5-1 and TRBJ2-2, with D possibly matching TRBD1 (6 bases). The germline V and J ends were trimmed by 4 bases and 1 base, with 8 bases remaining between them. This CDR3 has 14 residues. Germline V lookup: CDR1 SGHRS, CDR2 YFSETQ. Here the CDR3 reads CASSTTGNTGELFF. The DNA of the CDR3 is TGCGCCAGCAGCACGACAGGGAACACCGGGGAGCTGTTTTTT.

The chain joins TRBV6-5 to TRBJ1-6; TRBD1 aligns across 11 bases. The CDR3 runs 16 residues. The V segment lost 6 bases and the J segment 10 bases; nucleotides outside the gene matches: 11. Looked up from germline, CDR1 is MNHEY and CDR2 is SVGAGI. The CDR3 protein is CASRPRTGGYSSPLHF. CDR3 nucleotides: TGTGCCAGCAGACCCAGGACAGGGGGCTATAGCTCACCCCTCCACTTT.

This clonotype was picked up many times. The V gene is TRBV10-3, the J gene TRBJ1-1; the match to TRBD1 covers 9 bases. This CDR3 is built from 16 residues. The V gene end was trimmed by 0 bases and the J gene end by 1 base; junction bases not matched to a gene: 3. The V gene's germline CDR1 is ENHRY and CDR2 SYGVKD. The CDR3 is CAISESTGQGNTEAFF. CDR3 DNA sequence: TGTGCCATCAGTGAGTCAACGGGACAGGGGAACACTGAAGCTTTCTTT.

This clonotype was counted many times. The chain combines TRBV7-3 with TRBJ2-7; no clear D gene. The length of the CDR3 is 14 residues. Per the germline V gene, CDR1 is SGHTA and CDR2 is FQGTGA. V lost 5 bases and J 3 bases, leaving 14 bases between the germline ends. Here the CDR3 reads CASSPSSSDYEQYV. The CDR3 DNA is TGTGCCAGCAGCCCCTCGAGCAGCGACTACGAGCAGTACGTC.

This clonotype was seen many times. The rearrangement uses TRBV5-1 and TRBJ2-5; tentative D call: TRBD1 (6 bases). This CDR3 contains 17 residues. Germline CDR1 is SGHRS and CDR2 is YFSETQ. V was clipped by 3 bases and J by 1 base, with 19 bases between them. CDR3 sequence: CASSSRGGLRLQETQYF. CDR3 DNA: TGCGCCAGCAGCTCCAGAGGGGGTTTGCGGCTCCAAGAGACCCAGTACTTC.

Many counts were recorded for this clonotype. The chain has TRBV7-2 and TRBJ2-3; TRBD2 matches 8 bases. The trim removed 8 bases at V and 1 base at J, leaving 2 bases unmatched. The CDR3 has 13 residues. Germline values: CDR1 SGHTA, CDR2 FQGNSA. In DNA form, the CDR3 reads TGTGCCAGCGGGACTAGGGGCACAGATACGCAGTATTTT. Its protein product is CASGTRGTDTQYF.

This clonotype was recorded a few times. Relative to the germline gene, one junction end is altered; a read error may explain this. This chain links TRBV7-8 with TRBJ1-5, with TRBD1 as a possible D gene (6 bases). The CDR3 runs to 17 residues. The germline V gene has CDR1 SGHVS and CDR2 FQNEAQ. CDR3 nucleotide sequence: TGTGCCAGCAGCTTAGTGGTCAGGGGTTTCAGCAATCAGCCCCAGAATTTT. Translated, it gives CASSLVVRGFSNQPQNF.

This clonotype was seen a handful of times. This chain joins TRBV20-1 and TRBJ2-3; tentatively, D is TRBD1 (5 bases). The CDR3 spans 12 residues. The V gene's germline CDR1 is DFQATT and CDR2 SNEGSKA (reference sequence). Trimming cost V 6 bases and J 1 base, with 8 bases left between them. CDR3 DNA sequence: TGCAGTGCCGAGACAGGCACAGATACGCAGTATTTT. Protein product: CSAETGTDTQYF.

This clonotype appeared many times. The chain links TRBV7-3 to TRBJ2-1; perhaps TRBD1 as D (6 bases). The germline V gene encodes CDR1 SGHTA and CDR2 FQGTGA. V gave up 4 bases and J gave up 7 bases, with 8 bases separating them. CDR3 length equals 12 residues. The CDR3, as DNA: TGTGCCAGCAGCTCCCAGGGGAATGAGCAGTTCTTC. Its translation is CASSSQGNEQFF.

The CDR3, as DNA: TGTGCCACCAGTGATTTGAAAGGGACAGGGAGGACAGATACGCAGTATTTT. Amino acids: CATSDLKGTGRTDTQYF. This chain links TRBV24-1 with TRBJ2-3; 9 bases align to TRBD1. The ends lost 0 bases at V and 3 bases at J; junction bases unmatched: 6. CDR3 length: 17 amino acids. Germline values: CDR1 KGHDR, CDR2 SFDVKD.

There are many counts of this clonotype. The chain has TRBV10-3 and TRBJ1-1, with D unresolved. This CDR3 contains 13 residues. Germline loops: CDR1 ENHRY, CDR2 SYGVKD. The V and J ends lost 6 bases and 7 bases respectively, with 15 bases between them. CDR3 sequence: CAISDMVGNEAFF. CDR3 nucleotide sequence: TGTGCCATCAGCGATATGGTAGGGAATGAAGCTTTCTTT.

This clonotype was detected many times. V is TRBV6-5 and J is TRBJ2-2; no clear D. The CDR3 runs 13 residues. Germline loops: CDR1 MNHEY, CDR2 SVGAGI. With 6 bases removed from V and 6 bases from J, the gap between germline ends came to 11 bases. The CDR3 sequence is CASRRISAGELFF. The CDR3 DNA sequence: TGTGCCAGCAGGCGTATCTCCGCCGGGGAGCTGTTTTTT.

This clonotype was counted many times. V gene TRBV15 combines with J gene TRBJ2-6; 9 bases fit TRBD1. With V trimmed by 9 bases and J by 1 base, 7 bases remained unmatched. Per germline, CDR1 LNHNV and CDR2 YYDKDF (reference sequence). CDR3 size: 16 residues. CDR3 protein: CATGTGIVSGANVLTF. DNA of the CDR3: TGTGCCACGGGGACAGGGATCGTTTCTGGGGCCAACGTCCTGACTTTC. Combining the CDR3 with reference TRBV15 and TRBJ2-6 gives the whole variable domain DAMVIQNPRYQVTQFGKPVTLSCSQTLNHNVMYWYQQKSSQAPKLLFHYYDKDFNNEADTPDNFQSRRPNTSFCFLDIRSPGLGDTAMYLCATGTGIVSGANVLTFGAGSRLTVL.

This clonotype was picked up many times. This chain uses TRBV20-1 with TRBJ2-2, with D possibly being TRBD1 or TRBD2 (5 bases each). This CDR3 is 13 amino acids long. CDR1 and CDR2 from the germline V gene are DFQATT and SNEGSKA (reference sequence). V lost 3 bases, J lost 5 bases, and 10 bases lay in between. CDR3 DNA sequence: TGCAGTGCTAGGGGCAGGGAGACCGGGGAGCTGTTTTTT. It encodes CSARGRETGELFF.

This clonotype was seen many times. V is TRBV15 and J is TRBJ2-3; 7 bases fit TRBD2. The CDR3 runs to 16 residues. The V and J ends lost 0 bases and 5 bases, in that order; junction bases with no gene match: 8. Germline-derived CDR1 and CDR2 are LNHNV and YYDKDF (reference sequence). The CDR3 DNA sequence: TGTGCCACCAGCAGAGATCCCGGAGCGGGGCGAGATACGCAGTATTTT. Translating it yields CATSRDPGAGRDTQYF.

Regarding this clonotype: This may arise from a read error, as a much more abundant clone is one base away. This chain connects TRBV7-9 to TRBJ2-3; D not resolved. This CDR3 contains 11 residues. Between the trimmed V and J ends, which lost 6 bases and 6 bases, there was a span of 7 bases. Germline V CDR1 and CDR2: SEHNR, FQNEAQ (reference sequence). CDR3 nucleotide sequence: TGTGCCAGCAGAAGGTCCGATACGCAGTATTTT. Amino acid sequence: CASRRSDTQYF.

The genes are TRBV12-3 or TRBV12-4 and TRBJ1-1; D remains unclear. The CDR3 is made up of 14 amino acids. V lost 4 bases to trimming and J lost 5 bases, with 14 bases between them. CDR3 nucleotide sequence: TGTGCCAGCAGTTCTCGGGAAAGAGGGACTGAAGCTTTCTTT. Amino acid sequence: CASSSRERGTEAFF.

This clonotype was seen a few times. J is TRBJ2-7 and V is TRBV6-5; D is ambiguous. V gave up 2 bases and J gave up 0 bases, with 5 bases separating them. Germline-derived CDR1 and CDR2 are MNHEY and SVGAGI. The CDR3 totals 13 residues. The CDR3 region is CASSYRSSYEQYF. The CDR3 DNA reads TGTGCCAGCAGTTACAGGAGCTCCTACGAGCAGTACTTC.

Points on this clonotype: A read error is possible here, since a much larger clone lies one base away. Since the CDR3 does not end with the conserved phenylalanine or tryptophan, this likely comes from a read error. V is TRBV7-2 and J is TRBJ1-2; D gene unclear. Per the germline V gene, CDR1 is SGHTA and CDR2 is FQGNSA. Trimming pared 4 bases from V and 2 bases from J, leaving 8 bases between. The CDR3 is made up of 13 amino acids. The CDR3 is CASSSGNNYGYTL. The CDR3, as DNA: TGTGCCAGCAGCTCTGGGAACAACTATGGCTACACCCTC.

This clonotype has at least ten counts. This chain joins TRBV5-1 and TRBJ1-5; tentative D call: TRBD1 (6 bases). Trimming pared 3 bases from V and 0 bases from J, leaving 7 bases between. This CDR3 contains 14 residues. The V gene's germline CDR1 is SGHRS and CDR2 YFSETQ. The CDR3 sequence is CASSSGDSNQPQHF. The CDR3 DNA is TGCGCCAGCAGCTCAGGGGATAGCAATCAGCCCCAGCATTTT. Based on the CDR3 plus reference TRBV5-1 and TRBJ1-5, the full variable domain is KAGVTQTPRYLIKTRGQQVTLSCSPISGHRSVSWYQQTPGQGLQFLFEYFSETQRNKGNFPGRFSGRQFSNSRSEMNVSTLELGDSALYLCASSSGDSNQPQHFGDGTRLSIL.

This clonotype was picked up many times. This chain connects TRBV10-3 to TRBJ2-7; D is uncertain. V lost 2 bases and J lost 5, with 10 bases in between. CDR3 length: 13 residues. CDR1 and CDR2 from the germline V gene are ENHRY and SYGVKD. The CDR3 DNA follows: TGTGCCATCAGTGAGGAATGGGTACACGAGCAGTACGTC. It yields the protein CAISEEWVHEQYV.

In the case of this clonotype: At one end, the junction sequence differs from germline, possibly due to a read error. The chain is built from TRBV7-3 and TRBJ1-6; 7 bases are a match to TRBD1. This CDR3 comprises 14 residues. Germline V CDR1 and CDR2: SGHTA, FQGTGA. CDR3 DNA: TGTGCCAGCAGCTTCAGGGGGATGAATTCAACCCTCCACTTT. This codes for CASSFRGMNSTLHF.

This clonotype was counted many times. This chain connects TRBV12-3 or TRBV12-4 to TRBJ2-3; D is uncertain. This CDR3 is built from 12 residues. The V end lost 4 bases, the J end lost 7 bases, and 9 bases lay between the germline ends. The CDR3 is CASSSVSYTQYF. The DNA for the CDR3 is TGTGCCAGCAGTTCCGTTAGTTATACGCAGTATTTT.

This clonotype was counted ten times or more. The chain has TRBV25-1 and TRBJ1-5; 12 bases match TRBD1. This CDR3 comprises 18 residues. The junction had 9 bases not matched to a gene; V was cut back by 4 bases and J by 2 bases. Germline V gene data show CDR1 as MGHDK and CDR2 as SYGVNS. The CDR3 region is CASSGKSGTGGRNQPQHF. CDR3 DNA sequence: TGTGCCAGCAGTGGAAAATCCGGGACAGGGGGCCGCAATCAGCCCCAGCATTTT.

This clonotype was recorded many times. V and J are TRBV10-2 and TRBJ2-3; 10 bases fit TRBD2. This CDR3 spans 15 amino acids. Germline V gene data show CDR1 as WSHSY and CDR2 as SAAADI. J lost 5 bases, V lost 5 bases, and 7 bases had no gene match. CDR3 DNA sequence: TGCGCCAGCAGTAACCCCAGCGGGGGGGAAGATACGCAGTATTTT. It yields the protein CASSNPSGGEDTQYF.